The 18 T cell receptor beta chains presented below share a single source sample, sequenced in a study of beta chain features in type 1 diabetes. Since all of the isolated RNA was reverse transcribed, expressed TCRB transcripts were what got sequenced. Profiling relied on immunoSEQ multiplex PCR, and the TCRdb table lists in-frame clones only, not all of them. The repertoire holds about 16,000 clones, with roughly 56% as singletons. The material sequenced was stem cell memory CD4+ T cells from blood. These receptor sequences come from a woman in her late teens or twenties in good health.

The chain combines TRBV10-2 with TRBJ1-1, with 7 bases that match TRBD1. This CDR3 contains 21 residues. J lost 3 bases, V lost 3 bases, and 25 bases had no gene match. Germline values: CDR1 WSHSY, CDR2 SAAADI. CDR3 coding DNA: TGCGCCAGCAGTGAAGTGGTGAGGAGGGGGCTTCTCTACCAATCGGACACTGAAGCTTTCTTT. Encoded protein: CASSEVVRRGLLYQSDTEAFF.

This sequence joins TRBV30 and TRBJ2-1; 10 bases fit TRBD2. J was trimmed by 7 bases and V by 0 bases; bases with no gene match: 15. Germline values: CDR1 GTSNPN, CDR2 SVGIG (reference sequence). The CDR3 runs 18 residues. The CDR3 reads CAWSVGWASGGPPNEQFF. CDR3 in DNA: TGTGCCTGGAGTGTAGGATGGGCTAGCGGGGGCCCACCGAATGAGCAGTTCTTC.

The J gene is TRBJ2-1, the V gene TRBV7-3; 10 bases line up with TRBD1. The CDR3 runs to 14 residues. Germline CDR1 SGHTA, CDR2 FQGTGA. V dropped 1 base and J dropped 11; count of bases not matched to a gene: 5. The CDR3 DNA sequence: TGTGCCAGCAGCTTAATGGGACAGGGGTCTCAGCAGTTCTTC. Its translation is CASSLMGQGSQQFF.

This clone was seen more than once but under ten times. The CDR3 nucleotides are TGTGCCAGCAGCTTGGGGCACACAGATACGCAGTATTTT. Translating it yields CASSLGHTDTQYF. The V and J genes are TRBV7-3 and TRBJ2-3; the D gene is possibly TRBD1 (5 bases). Germline assignment: CDR1 SGHTA and CDR2 FQGTGA. The CDR3 consists of 13 residues. The V end lost 3 bases, the J end lost 2 bases, and 6 bases lay between the germline ends.

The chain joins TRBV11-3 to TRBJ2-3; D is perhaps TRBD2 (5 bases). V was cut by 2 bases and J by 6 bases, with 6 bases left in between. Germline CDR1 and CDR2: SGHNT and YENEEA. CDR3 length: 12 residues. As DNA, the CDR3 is TGTGCCAGCAGCTTACTAGCCGATACGCAGTATTTT. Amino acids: CASSLLADTQYF.

CDR3 sequence (DNA): TGTGCCAGCAGCGAAAACAGGGGGCAACGCTACGAGCAGTACTTC. Its translation is CASSENRGQRYEQYF. The chain couples TRBV2 to TRBJ2-5, with 9 nucleotides matching TRBD1. The end of the DNA aligns better with TRBJ2-7, so the J call may be wrong. The length of the CDR3 is 15 residues. Germline assignment: CDR1 SNHLY and CDR2 FYNNEI.

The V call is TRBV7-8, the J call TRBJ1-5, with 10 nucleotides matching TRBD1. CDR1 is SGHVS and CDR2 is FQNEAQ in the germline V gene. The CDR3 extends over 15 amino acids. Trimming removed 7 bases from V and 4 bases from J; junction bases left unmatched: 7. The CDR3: CASTLDRGFNQPQHF. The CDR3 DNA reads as TGTGCCAGCACGTTGGACAGGGGGTTTAATCAGCCCCAGCATTTT.

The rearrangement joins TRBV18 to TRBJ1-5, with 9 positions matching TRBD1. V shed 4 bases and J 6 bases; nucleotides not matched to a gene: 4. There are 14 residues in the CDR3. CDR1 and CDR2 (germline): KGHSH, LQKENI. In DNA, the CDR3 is TGTGCCAGCTCACGGGACAGGGAAGCTCAGCCCCAGCATTTT. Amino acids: CASSRDREAQPQHF.

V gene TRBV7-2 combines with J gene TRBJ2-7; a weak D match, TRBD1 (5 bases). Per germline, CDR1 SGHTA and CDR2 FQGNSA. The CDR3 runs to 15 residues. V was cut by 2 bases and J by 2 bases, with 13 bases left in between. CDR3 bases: TGTGCCAGCAGCTTATCAGCAGGGTTACCCTACGAGCAGTACTTC. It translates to CASSLSAGLPYEQYF.

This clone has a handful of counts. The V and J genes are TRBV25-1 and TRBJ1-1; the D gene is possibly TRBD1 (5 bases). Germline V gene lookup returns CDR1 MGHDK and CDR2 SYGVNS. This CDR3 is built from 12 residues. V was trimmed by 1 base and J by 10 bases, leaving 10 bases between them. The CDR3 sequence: CASSEFGGLAFF. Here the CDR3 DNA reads TGTGCCAGCAGTGAATTTGGGGGACTAGCTTTCTTT.

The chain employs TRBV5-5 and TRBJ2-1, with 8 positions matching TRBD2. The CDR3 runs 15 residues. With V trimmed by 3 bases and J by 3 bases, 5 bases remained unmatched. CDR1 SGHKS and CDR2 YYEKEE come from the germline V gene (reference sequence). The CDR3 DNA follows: TGTGCCAGCAGCTCAGACGGGGGGGGCTACAATGAGCAGTTCTTC. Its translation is CASSSDGGGYNEQFF.

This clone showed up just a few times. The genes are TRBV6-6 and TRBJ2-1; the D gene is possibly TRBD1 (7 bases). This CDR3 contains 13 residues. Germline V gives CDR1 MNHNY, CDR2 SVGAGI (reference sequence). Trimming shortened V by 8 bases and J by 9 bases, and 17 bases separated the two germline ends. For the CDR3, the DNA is TGTGCCAGCGGCAAACAGGGGCGGGGTGAGCAGTTCTTC. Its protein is CASGKQGRGEQFF.

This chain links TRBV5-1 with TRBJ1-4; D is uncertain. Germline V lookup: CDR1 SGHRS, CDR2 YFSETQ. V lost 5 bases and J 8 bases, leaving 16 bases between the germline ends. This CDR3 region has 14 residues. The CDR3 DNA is TGCGCCAGCAGTTACACAGCGGGTAACGAAAAACTGTTTTTT. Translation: CASSYTAGNEKLFF.

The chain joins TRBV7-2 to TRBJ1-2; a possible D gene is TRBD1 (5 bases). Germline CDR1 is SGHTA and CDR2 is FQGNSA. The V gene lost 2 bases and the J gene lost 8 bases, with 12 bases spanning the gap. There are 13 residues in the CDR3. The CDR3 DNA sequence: TGTGCCAGCAGCTTAATTGCGGGACGGGGCTACACCTTC. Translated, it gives CASSLIAGRGYTF. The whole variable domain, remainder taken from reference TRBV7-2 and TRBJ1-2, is GAGVSQSPSNKVTEKGKDVELRCDPISGHTALYWYRQSLGQGLEFLIYFQGNSAPDKSGLPSDRFSAERTGGSVSTLTIQRTQQEDSAVYLCASSLIAGRGYTFGSGTRLTVV.

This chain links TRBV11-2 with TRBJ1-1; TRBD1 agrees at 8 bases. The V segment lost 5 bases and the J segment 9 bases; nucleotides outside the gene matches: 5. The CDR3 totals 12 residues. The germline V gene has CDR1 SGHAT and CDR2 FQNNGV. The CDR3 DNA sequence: TGTGCCAGCAGCGCCTGGACAGGGCAAGCTTTCTTT. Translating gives CASSAWTGQAFF. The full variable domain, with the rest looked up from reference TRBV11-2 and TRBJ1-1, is EAGVAQSPRYKIIEKRQSVAFWCNPISGHATLYWYQQILGQGPKLLIQFQNNGVVDDSQLPKDRFSAERLKGVDSTLKIQPAKLEDSAVYLCASSAWTGQAFFGQGTRLTVV.

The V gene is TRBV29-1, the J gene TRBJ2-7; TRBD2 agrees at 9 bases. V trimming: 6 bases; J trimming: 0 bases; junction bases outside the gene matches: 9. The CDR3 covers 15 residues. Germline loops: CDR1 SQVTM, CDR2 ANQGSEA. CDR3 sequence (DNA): TGCAGCGTGAGGAAAGCGGGAGGAAGCTCCTACGAGCAGTACTTC. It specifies CSVRKAGGSSYEQYF.

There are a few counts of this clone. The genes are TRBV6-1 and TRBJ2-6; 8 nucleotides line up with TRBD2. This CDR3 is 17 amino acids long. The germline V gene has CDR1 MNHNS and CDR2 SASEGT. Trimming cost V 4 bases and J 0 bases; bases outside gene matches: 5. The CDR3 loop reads CASSAVAGNSGANVLTF. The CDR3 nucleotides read TGTGCCAGCAGTGCCGTAGCGGGAAACTCTGGGGCCAACGTCCTGACTTTC.

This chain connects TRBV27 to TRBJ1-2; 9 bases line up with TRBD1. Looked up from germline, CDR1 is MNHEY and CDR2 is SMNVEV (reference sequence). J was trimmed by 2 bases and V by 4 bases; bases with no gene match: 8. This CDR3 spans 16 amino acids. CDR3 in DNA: TGTGCCAGCAGTTCACAGGGGGCCAATCCGAACTATGGCTACACCTTC. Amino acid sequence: CASSSQGANPNYGYTF.